This TCR beta chain was captured in a study of blood T cell repertoires in COVID-19 (dated by TCRdb to the early 2020s). Context from the whole study: Samples covering the acute and convalescent phases of COVID-19 were provided by collaborators in the United States, Italy and Spain. The material from the prospective study consisted of cDNA or gDNA derived from T cells, B-cell-depleted T cells, or PBMCs. Subjects who had been exposed to COVID-19, were actively infected with it, or had recovered from it provided the deeply sampled blood TCRbeta repertoires that made up the dataset. A freely available public database, intended as a resource for researchers studying the immune response to SARS-CoV-2, is where the repertoires were released. Samples were obtained from the ongoing ImmuneRACE study (first 160 participants) and from 950 to 1,500 subjects provided by 6 global collaborators. Sample metadata almost always included a de-identified subject ID, COVID-19 status, age in years and sex. HLA class I and class II types, where available, came from metadata supplied by the sample provider rather than from assay-based typing.

From its cysteine to its phenylalanine, the CDR3 spans 19 amino acids. The CDR3 DNA has 57 bases and is translated from base 1. Deletion took 0 bases off V and 0 bases off J, with a span of 18 bases between the germline ends. The germline V gene sets CDR1 to SGHVS and CDR2 to FNYEAQ. Of note for this clone: Its binding antigen is unknown. Per-base quality was not reported, and no clone a single base away is much larger than it.

The study at large found these results: Clinical and demographic metadata were provided uncurated, with the amount varying by source and participant.

Collaborating institutions collected whole blood in K2EDTA tubes following their own protocols. Collaborator samples were shipped for TCRbeta analysis as frozen whole blood, isolated PBMCs, or DNA extracted from either sample type. TCRbeta CDR3 regions were amplified from genomic DNA by means of the immunoSEQ Assay, a bias-controlled multiplex PCR. In the source study's methods: The number of nucleated cells in each sample was estimated from the amplification of reference gene primers within the assay. Sequence reads were collapsed and filtered to measure the absolute abundance of every unique TCRbeta CDR3 rearrangement. Productive Simpson clonality was computed per sample as the square root of Simpson's diversity index over productive rearrangements. TCRdb holds this immuneACCESS table with in-frame rearrangements only. Some clones are missing; in checked studies, unresolved V genes explain under half, and the rest has no known cause. Clonal size and the V and J genes are those of that table, whereas D and trimming came from the DNA. This sample holds roughly 70,000 clones; 86% were observed only once. Together, the top ten hold around 3.9% of the sample.

This clonotype originated in a man between 65 and 79 years old with active COVID-19. The rearrangement joined TRBV7-6 to TRBJ1-3; the D gene is perhaps TRBD1, on 6 matching bases. Input material: peripheral blood. At the DNA level, the sequence is TGTGCCAGCAGCTTAGCGTCAGCGGGGGCCGCCCTCTCTGGAAACACCATATATTTT. Translated, it reads CASSLASAGAALSGNTIYF.